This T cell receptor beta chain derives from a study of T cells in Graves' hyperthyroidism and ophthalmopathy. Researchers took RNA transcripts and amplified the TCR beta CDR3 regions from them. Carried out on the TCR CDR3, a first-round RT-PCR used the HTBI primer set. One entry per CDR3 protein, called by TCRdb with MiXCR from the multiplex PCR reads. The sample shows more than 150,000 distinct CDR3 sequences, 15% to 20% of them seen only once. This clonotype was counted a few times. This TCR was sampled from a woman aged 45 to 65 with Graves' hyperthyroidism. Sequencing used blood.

CDR3 sequence reads: CASSLNPPRTGRSYEQYF. For the CDR3, the DNA is TGTGCCAGCAGCTTAAATCCGCCTCGGACAGGGAGGTCCTACGAGCAGTACTTC. The genes are TRBV7-2 and TRBJ2-7, with 8 bases matching TRBD1. CDR1 and CDR2 (germline): SGHTA, FQGNSA. Trimming cost V 2 bases and J 1 base; bases outside gene matches: 13. The length of the CDR3 is 18 residues.